These T cell receptor beta chains were read from a single sample in a study of blood T cell repertoires in COVID-19. The protocol was immunoSEQ multiplex PCR, while the TCRdb copy is restricted to in-frame clones and leaves out a portion. The table has around 380,000 clones, over 65% seen once. Sequenced: peripheral blood. Receptors were obtained from a human donor with acute or convalescent COVID-19. The donor label of this sample is uncertain. Each CDR3 is given with its conserved first and last residue. The D gene is left open where the match is weak. A clone size is listed for some rows: how often the clone was seen (once, few, many), or a class if it is expanded.

v_gene: TRBV14
d_gene: NA
j_gene: TRBJ1-3
abundance: NA
CDR3nt: TGTGCCAGAAGGACAGACAACTCTGGAAACACCATATATTTT
CDR3aa: CARRTDNSGNTIYF

v_gene: TRBV6-6
d_gene: NA
j_gene: TRBJ1-3
abundance: NA
CDR3nt: TGTGCCAGCAGCCCCGTCGACGGAGTGGGAAACACCATATATTTT
CDR3aa: CASSPVDGVGNTIYF

v_gene: TRBV3-1/TRBV3-2
d_gene: NA
j_gene: TRBJ1-3
abundance: NA
CDR3nt: TGTGCCAGCAGCCAAGCGCGACAGTCCTACTCTGGAAACACCATATATTTT
CDR3aa: CASSQARQSYSGNTIYF

v_gene: TRBV6-4
d_gene: NA
j_gene: TRBJ1-1
abundance: NA
CDR3nt: TGTGCCAGCAGTGCCTCGGGGGGGCCGCTGAACACTGAAGCTTTCTTT
CDR3aa: CASSASGGPLNTEAFF

v_gene: TRBV30
d_gene: NA
j_gene: TRBJ2-7
abundance: NA
CDR3nt: TGTGCCTGGAGGCCCGCTGGAGAAGGACGGGGATCCTACGAGCAGTACTTC
CDR3aa: CAWRPAGEGRGSYEQYF

v_gene: TRBV28
d_gene: NA
j_gene: TRBJ1-5
abundance: once
CDR3nt: TGTGCCAGCAGGCGCAGCGGGACGGCAAATCAGCCCCAGCATTTT
CDR3aa: CASRRSGTANQPQHF

v_gene: TRBV24-1
d_gene: NA
j_gene: TRBJ2-1
abundance: NA
CDR3nt: TGTGCCACCAGTGATACTGGGGACATTTTGCATGAGCAGTTCTTC
CDR3aa: CATSDTGDILHEQFF

v_gene: TRBV6-2/TRBV6-3
d_gene: TRBD2
j_gene: TRBJ2-1
abundance: NA
CDR3nt: TGTGCCAGCAACCCTAAGAGGGAGCCGGGACTACGTTGGCATGAGCAGTTCTTC
CDR3aa: CASNPKREPGLRWHEQFF

v_gene: TRBV14
d_gene: TRBD1
j_gene: TRBJ1-6
abundance: NA
CDR3nt: TGTGCCAGCAGCCCCCAGACAGGGGGCTACGGTTCACCCCTCCACTTT
CDR3aa: CASSPQTGGYGSPLHF

v_gene: TRBV7-2
d_gene: TRBD2
j_gene: TRBJ2-1
abundance: NA
CDR3nt: TGTGCCAGCAGCTTCCTTTCGACTAGCGGGAGGGCCTACAATGAGCAGTTCTTC
CDR3aa: CASSFLSTSGRAYNEQFF

v_gene: TRBV6-5
d_gene: NA
j_gene: TRBJ1-5
abundance: NA
CDR3nt: TGTGCCAGCAGGGTAGAATATAGCAATCAGCCCCAGCATTTT
CDR3aa: CASRVEYSNQPQHF

v_gene: TRBV2
d_gene: TRBD1
j_gene: TRBJ1-2
abundance: NA
CDR3nt: TGTGCCAGCAGTCTCGGACAGGGAATACAGACAGCCTATGGCTACACCTTC
CDR3aa: CASSLGQGIQTAYGYTF

v_gene: TRBV18
d_gene: NA
j_gene: TRBJ2-1
abundance: NA
CDR3nt: TGTGCCAGCTCACCATACAGGATTTCCTACAATGAGCAGTTCTTC
CDR3aa: CASSPYRISYNEQFF

v_gene: TRBV13
d_gene: TRBD1
j_gene: TRBJ1-6
abundance: NA
CDR3nt: TGTGCCAGCAGCGCCGACAGGGGTAAGAATTCACCCCTCCACTTT
CDR3aa: CASSADRGKNSPLHF

v_gene: TRBV19
d_gene: NA
j_gene: TRBJ1-1
abundance: NA
CDR3nt: TGTGCCAGTAGTATTGGGCAAACCACTGAAGCTTTCTTT
CDR3aa: CASSIGQTTEAFF

v_gene: TRBV21-1
d_gene: NA
j_gene: TRBJ2-5
abundance: NA
CDR3nt: TGTGCCAGCGGGGGGATAGCGGGAGGTGGGGTTATTGAGACCCAGTACTTC
CDR3aa: CASGGIAGGGVIETQYF

v_gene: TRBV27
d_gene: NA
j_gene: TRBJ2-7
abundance: NA
CDR3nt: TGTGCCAGCTCCACCGGGGGCGAGCAGTACTTC
CDR3aa: CASSTGGEQYF

v_gene: TRBV6-5
d_gene: NA
j_gene: TRBJ2-7
abundance: NA
CDR3nt: TGTGCCAGCAGTTACCCCGACAGAATCTACGAGCAGTACTTC
CDR3aa: CASSYPDRIYEQYF

v_gene: TRBV18
d_gene: TRBD1
j_gene: TRBJ1-5
abundance: NA
CDR3nt: TGTGCCAGCTCACCACGCGGGACAGCGAATAGCAATCAGCCCCAGCATTTT
CDR3aa: CASSPRGTANSNQPQHF

v_gene: TRBV6-6
d_gene: NA
j_gene: TRBJ2-7
abundance: NA
CDR3nt: TGTGCCAGCAGTTACGGGGGCGGGGGTTACGAGCAGTACTTC
CDR3aa: CASSYGGGGYEQYF

v_gene: TRBV6-1
d_gene: TRBD1
j_gene: TRBJ1-1
abundance: NA
CDR3nt: TGTGCCAGCAGTGAGTACAGGGGTAGAGGCACTGAAGCTTTCTTT
CDR3aa: CASSEYRGRGTEAFF

v_gene: TRBV6-6
d_gene: NA
j_gene: TRBJ1-2
abundance: NA
CDR3nt: TGTGCCAGCAGCTACGGACGGGAAAGTGGCTACACCTTC
CDR3aa: CASSYGRESGYTF

v_gene: TRBV28
d_gene: TRBD1
j_gene: TRBJ1-2
abundance: NA
CDR3nt: TGTGCCAGCAGTTTCAGCCGGGACAGGCTCAACTATGGCTACACCTTC
CDR3aa: CASSFSRDRLNYGYTF